The 2 T cell receptor beta chains given below trace back to one sample, sequenced in a study of T cell responses to AZD1222 COVID-19 vaccine. TCRdb's copy holds only in-frame clones and misses some; the assay was immunoSEQ multiplex PCR. In the table there are approximately 150,000 clones, roughly 94% of which are singletons. The sample here was peripheral blood, taken on day 0 of AZD1222 vaccination. The receptor source for this set is an adult in good health.

As to this clone: This same CDR3 is encoded by further DNA sequences in the sample. V is TRBV5-1 and J is TRBJ1-6, with 8 bases lining up with TRBD1. CDR1 SGHRS and CDR2 YFSETQ come from the germline V gene. J gave up 8 bases and V 4 bases, and 5 bases lay outside the gene matches. This CDR3 has 14 residues. The CDR3 sequence is CASSTGQGDSPLHF. In DNA form, the CDR3 reads TGCGCCAGCAGCACTGGACAGGGAGATTCACCCCTCCACTTT.

The rearrangement links TRBV10-2 to TRBJ1-5, with a weak D call TRBD1 (6 bases). There are 12 residues in the CDR3. Per the germline V gene, CDR1 is WSHSY and CDR2 is SAAADI. V lost 10 bases and J 6 bases, leaving 13 bases between the germline ends. As DNA, the CDR3 is TGCGCCACCAGAACAGGGAGTCAGCCCCAGCATTTT. This sequence encodes CATRTGSQPQHF.